This TCR beta chain derives from a study of blood T cell repertoires in COVID-19. At the level of the study: Samples taken during acute and convalescent COVID-19 were collected in the United States, Italy and Spain.

V lost 1 base, J lost 2 bases, and 13 bases lay in between. Germline V gives CDR1 LGHDT, CDR2 YNNKEL (reference sequence). The CDR3 length is 16 residues. The table came from immunoSEQ multiplex PCR; TCRdb's copy has only in-frame clones and leaves some out. The top ten clones hold about 2% of a sample with about 160,000 clones, roughly 91% of them seen once. The TCR was taken from a man between 18 and 35 years old with acute or convalescent COVID-19. Sequenced material: peripheral blood. The chain recombines TRBV3-1 (or the pseudogene TRBV3-2) with TRBJ2-3; D might be TRBD1 (6 bases). Here the CDR3 reads CASSQVRGYNTDTQYF. CDR3 in DNA: TGTGCCAGCAGCCAAGTCAGGGGATATAACACAGATACGCAGTATTTT.